The present entry profiles one T cell receptor beta chain with its context. Antigen: not known. The V end was cut by 1 base, the J end by 5 bases, with 15 bases between. There are 15 residues in the CDR3. Per germline, CDR1 LGHNA and CDR2 YSLEER. Untouched CD4+ T cells were bead-isolated at approximately 98% purity. Primers targeted 54 TRBV and 13 TRBJ segments. The table came from immunoSEQ multiplex PCR; TCRdb's copy has only in-frame clones and leaves some out. The sample has 85,000 to 90,000 clones; roughly 86% are singletons. These data belong to a study of T cell repertoires and HLA-DP antigens. Overall study context: Pre-culture CD4+ samples used about 1.1 ug DNA versus 200 to 250 ng for CD137+CD4+ sorts. Study-wide points: Total CD4+ responders were stimulated by HeLa antigen-presenting cells.

The chain uses TRBV4-3 and TRBJ2-7, with D uncertain. The sample taken for sequencing was CD4+ T cells from PBMCs. This receptor was identified in a middle-aged man in good health and CMV-seronegative. The CDR3 coding sequence is TGCGCCAGCAGCCAAGGGTCGGATCATTTAGACGAGCAGTACTTC. Encoded protein: CASSQGSDHLDEQYF.